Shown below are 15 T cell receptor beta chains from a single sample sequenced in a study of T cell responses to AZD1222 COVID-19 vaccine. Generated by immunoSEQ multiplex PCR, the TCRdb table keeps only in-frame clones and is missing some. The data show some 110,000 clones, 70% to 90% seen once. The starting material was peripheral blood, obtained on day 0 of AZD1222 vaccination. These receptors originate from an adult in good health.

The CDR3, as DNA: TGTGCCAGCAGCAAGCGGACGGTGGAGAGCTCTGGAAACACCATATATTTT. This sequence encodes CASSKRTVESSGNTIYF. The rearrangement uses TRBV7-9 and TRBJ1-3; D remains unclear. Per germline, CDR1 SEHNR and CDR2 FQNEAQ (reference sequence). Trimming removed 5 bases from V and 0 bases from J, with 17 bases in between. CDR3 length equals 17 residues. The full variable domain, with the rest looked up from reference TRBV7-9 and TRBJ1-3, is DTGVSQNPRHKITKRGQNVTFRCDPISEHNRLYWYRQTLGQGPEFLTYFQNEAQLEKSRLLSDRFSAERPKGSFSTLEIQRTEQGDSAMYLCASSKRTVESSGNTIYFGEGSWLTVV.

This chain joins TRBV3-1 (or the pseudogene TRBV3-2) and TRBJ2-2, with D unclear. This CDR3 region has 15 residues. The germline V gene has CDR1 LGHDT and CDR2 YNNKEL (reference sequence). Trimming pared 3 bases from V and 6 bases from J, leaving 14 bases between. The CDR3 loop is CASSQLSGGSGELFF. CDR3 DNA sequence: TGTGCCAGCAGCCAGTTGTCAGGTGGCTCCGGGGAGCTGTTTTTT.

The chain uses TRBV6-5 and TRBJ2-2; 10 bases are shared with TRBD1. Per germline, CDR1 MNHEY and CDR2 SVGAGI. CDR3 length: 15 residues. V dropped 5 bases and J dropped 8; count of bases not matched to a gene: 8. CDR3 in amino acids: CASSIGTGEVGELFF. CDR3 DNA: TGTGCCAGCAGTATAGGGACAGGGGAAGTTGGGGAGCTGTTTTTT.

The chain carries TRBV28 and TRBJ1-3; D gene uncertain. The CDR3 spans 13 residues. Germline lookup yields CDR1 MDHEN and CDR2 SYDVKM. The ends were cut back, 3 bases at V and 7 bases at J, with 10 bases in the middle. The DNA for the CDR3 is TGTGCCAGCAGTTTGGACCTTAGGAACACCATATATTTT. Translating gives CASSLDLRNTIYF.

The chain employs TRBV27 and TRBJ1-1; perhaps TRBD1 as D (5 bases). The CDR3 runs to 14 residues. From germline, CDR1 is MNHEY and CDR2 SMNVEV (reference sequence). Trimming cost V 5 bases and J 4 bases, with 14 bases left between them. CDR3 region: CASSQKSQGTEAFF. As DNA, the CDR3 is TGTGCCAGCAGTCAAAAATCCCAGGGCACTGAAGCTTTCTTT.

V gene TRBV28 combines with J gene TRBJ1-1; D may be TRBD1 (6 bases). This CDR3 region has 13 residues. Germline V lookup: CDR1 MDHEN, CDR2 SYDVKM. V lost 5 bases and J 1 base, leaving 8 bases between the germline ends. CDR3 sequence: CASSEGGNTEAFF. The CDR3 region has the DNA TGTGCCAGCAGTGAGGGGGGGAACACTGAAGCTTTCTTT.

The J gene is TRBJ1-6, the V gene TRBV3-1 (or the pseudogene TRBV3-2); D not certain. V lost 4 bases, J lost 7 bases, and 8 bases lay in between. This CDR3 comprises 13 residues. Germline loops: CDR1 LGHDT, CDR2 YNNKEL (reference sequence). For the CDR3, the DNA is TGTGCCAGCAGCCGGGATGGAAATTCACCCCTCCACTTT. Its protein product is CASSRDGNSPLHF.

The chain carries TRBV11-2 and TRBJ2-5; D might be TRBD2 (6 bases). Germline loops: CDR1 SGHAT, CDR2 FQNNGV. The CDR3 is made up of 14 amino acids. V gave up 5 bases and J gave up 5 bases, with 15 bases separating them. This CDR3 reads CASSPGGMGETQYF. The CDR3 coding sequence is TGTGCCAGCAGCCCCGGGGGAATGGGGGAGACCCAGTACTTC.

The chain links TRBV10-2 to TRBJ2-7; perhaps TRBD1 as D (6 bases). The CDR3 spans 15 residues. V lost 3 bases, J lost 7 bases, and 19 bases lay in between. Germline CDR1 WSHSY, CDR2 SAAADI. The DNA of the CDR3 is TGCGCCAGCAGTGACCAAGCGACAGGTGTCCGTGAGCAGTACTTC. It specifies CASSDQATGVREQYF.

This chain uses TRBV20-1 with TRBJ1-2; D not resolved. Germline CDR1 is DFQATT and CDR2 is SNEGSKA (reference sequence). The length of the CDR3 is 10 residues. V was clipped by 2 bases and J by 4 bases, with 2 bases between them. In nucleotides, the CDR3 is TGCAGTGCTAGAACCTATGGCTACACCTTC. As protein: CSARTYGYTF.

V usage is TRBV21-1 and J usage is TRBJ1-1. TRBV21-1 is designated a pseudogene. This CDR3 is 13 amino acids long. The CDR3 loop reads CASQRTSRTEAFF. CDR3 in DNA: TGTGCCAGCCAGCGTACGAGTCGGACTGAAGCTTTCTTT.

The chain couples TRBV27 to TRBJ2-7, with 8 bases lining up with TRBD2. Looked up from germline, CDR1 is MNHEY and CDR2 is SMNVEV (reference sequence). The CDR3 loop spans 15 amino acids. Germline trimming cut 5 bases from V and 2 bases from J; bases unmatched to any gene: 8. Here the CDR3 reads CASSPSTSGPYEQYF. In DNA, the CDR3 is TGTGCCAGCAGTCCATCTACTAGCGGACCCTACGAGCAGTACTTC.

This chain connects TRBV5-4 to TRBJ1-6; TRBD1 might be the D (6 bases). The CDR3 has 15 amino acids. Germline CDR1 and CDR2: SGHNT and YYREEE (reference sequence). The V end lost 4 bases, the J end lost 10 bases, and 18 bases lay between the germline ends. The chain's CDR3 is CASSPAGTKESPLHF. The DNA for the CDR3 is TGTGCCAGCAGCCCCGCCGGGACAAAGGAATCACCCCTCCACTTT.

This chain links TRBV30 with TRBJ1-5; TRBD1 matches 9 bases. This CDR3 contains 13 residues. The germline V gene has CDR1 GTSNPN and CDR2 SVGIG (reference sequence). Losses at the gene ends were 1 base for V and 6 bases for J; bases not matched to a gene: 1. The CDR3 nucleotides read TGTGCCTGGAGTGGACAGGGGGGTCAGCCCCAGCATTTT. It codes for CAWSGQGGQPQHF.

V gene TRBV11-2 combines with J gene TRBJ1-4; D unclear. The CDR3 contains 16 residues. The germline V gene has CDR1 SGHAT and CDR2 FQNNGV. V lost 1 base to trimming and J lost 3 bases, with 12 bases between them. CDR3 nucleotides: TGTGCCAGCAGCTTAGGGCCCACGGGAGCTAATGAAAAACTGTTTTTT. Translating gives CASSLGPTGANEKLFF.